This is a list of T cell receptor beta chains from one sample in a study of Ad26.COV2.S vaccination and SARS-CoV-2 variants. Only in-frame clones appear in the TCRdb table, and some are missing; sequencing was by immunoSEQ multiplex PCR. This table has nearly 400,000 clones, 70% to 90% appearing once. This material consisted of peripheral blood, taken in a trial of Ad26.COV2.S vaccine versus placebo. These receptors all come from a person aged 18 to 59 who received the Ad26.COV2.S COVID-19 vaccine or a placebo. CDR3s include the opening cysteine and the closing phenylalanine or tryptophan. The order of the fields is D gene, V gene, J gene, clone size, CDR3 length, CDR3 protein, CDR3 DNA. D genes are given only for firm matches. Clone size appears in some rows only: once, few, many, or a class for an expanded clone.

-	TRBV5-1	TRBJ1-2	once	17	CASSSGGGARDNYGYTF	TGCGCCAGCAGCTCCGGCGGGGGGGCTCGGGATAACTATGGCTACACCTTC
-	TRBV5-1	TRBJ2-2	-	15	CASSLSGYNTGELFF	TGCGCCAGCAGCTTGAGCGGTTATAACACCGGGGAGCTGTTTTTT
TRBD2	TRBV7-6	TRBJ2-1	-	15	CASSPRMAGRGEQFF	TGTGCCAGCAGCCCCCGAATGGCAGGGAGGGGTGAGCAGTTCTTC
-	TRBV12-3/TRBV12-4	TRBJ2-5	-	12	CASSLEGETQYF	TGTGCCAGCAGTTTAGAGGGCGAGACCCAGTACTTC
TRBD1	TRBV5-1	TRBJ2-2	-	16	CASSPTTGGDTGELFF	TGCGCCAGCAGCCCGACGACAGGGGGCGACACCGGGGAGCTGTTTTTT
-	TRBV7-9	TRBJ2-7	-	14	CASSLSSFSYEQYF	TGTGCCAGCAGCCTTAGCTCATTCTCCTACGAGCAGTACTTC
-	TRBV5-4	TRBJ2-1	-	16	CASSLSLGSAYNEQFF	TGTGCCAGCAGCTTGTCGCTAGGGAGCGCTTACAATGAGCAGTTCTTC
TRBD2	TRBV5-1	TRBJ2-1	-	15	CASSLNSGRAHEQFF	TGCGCCAGCAGCCTAAATAGCGGGAGGGCCCATGAGCAGTTCTTC
-	TRBV6-1	TRBJ2-2	once	18	CASSEAGRRVSNTGELFF	TGTGCCAGCAGTGAAGCAGGGAGACGGGTATCGAACACCGGGGAGCTGTTTTTT
TRBD1	TRBV9	TRBJ2-5	once	14	CASSVGYRGETQYF	TGTGCCAGCAGCGTAGGGTACAGGGGAGAGACCCAGTACTTC
TRBD1	TRBV5-4	TRBJ2-7	-	14	CASSYDRVVNEQYF	TGTGCCAGCAGCTACGACAGGGTCGTTAACGAGCAGTACTTC
TRBD2	TRBV20-1	TRBJ2-1	-	14	CSASLLAASNEQFF	TGCAGTGCTAGTCTACTAGCGGCCTCCAATGAGCAGTTCTTC
-	TRBV27	TRBJ1-1	-	15	CASRTRQLANTEAFF	TGTGCCAGCAGGACTCGACAGCTAGCGAACACTGAAGCTTTCTTT
-	TRBV5-6	TRBJ2-3	-	14	CASSFVRGTDTQYF	TGTGCCAGCAGCTTCGTAAGGGGCACAGATACGCAGTATTTT
-	TRBV9	TRBJ2-4	-	16	CASSLPGARAKNIQYF	TGTGCCAGCAGCCTCCCTGGAGCTAGGGCCAAAAACATTCAGTACTTC
-	TRBV12-3/TRBV12-4	TRBJ1-2	-	13	CASSSGFNYGYTF	TGTGCCAGCAGTTCTGGTTTCAACTATGGCTACACCTTC